A single T cell receptor beta chain is shown here with its context. The antigen is not known. Orbital computed tomography, thyroid ultrasound, serum thyroxine and TRAb, and clinical symptoms together informed the diagnoses. Amplified TCR beta CDR3 regions came from RNA transcripts. First-round RT-PCR with HTBI primers amplified the TCR CDR3 region. TCRdb ran MiXCR on the multiplex PCR reads and lists one entry per CDR3 protein. The table has 660,000 or so distinct CDR3 sequences, roughly 45% seen once. This specimen belongs to a study of T cells in Graves' hyperthyroidism and ophthalmopathy. Study observations and caveats: Using 13 V-J features, a model discriminated ophthalmopathy from stable hyperthyroidism. Ophthalmopathy, as predicted by the model, came a median roughly 6.3 months after the prediction.

This CDR3 has 15 amino acids. Germline V gene sequence: CDR1 SGHDT, CDR2 YYEEEE. V dropped 7 bases and J dropped 2; count of bases not matched to a gene: 6. V is TRBV5-6 and J is TRBJ1-5; 10 bases are a match to TRBD1. This receptor was taken from an adult man with Graves' disease, either hyperthyroidism or ophthalmopathy (not recorded which). Sequencing input: peripheral blood or thyroid tissue (not recorded which). CDR3 residues: CASARQGAGNQPQHF. The CDR3 bases are TGTGCCAGCGCGAGACAGGGGGCTGGCAATCAGCCCCAGCATTTT. Variable domain in full (rest from reference TRBV5-6 and TRBJ1-5): DAGVTQSPTHLIKTRGQQVTLRCSPKSGHDTVSWYQQALGQGPQFIFQYYEEEERQRGNFPDRFSGHQFPNYSSELNVNALLLGDSALYLCASARQGAGNQPQHFGDGTRLSIL.